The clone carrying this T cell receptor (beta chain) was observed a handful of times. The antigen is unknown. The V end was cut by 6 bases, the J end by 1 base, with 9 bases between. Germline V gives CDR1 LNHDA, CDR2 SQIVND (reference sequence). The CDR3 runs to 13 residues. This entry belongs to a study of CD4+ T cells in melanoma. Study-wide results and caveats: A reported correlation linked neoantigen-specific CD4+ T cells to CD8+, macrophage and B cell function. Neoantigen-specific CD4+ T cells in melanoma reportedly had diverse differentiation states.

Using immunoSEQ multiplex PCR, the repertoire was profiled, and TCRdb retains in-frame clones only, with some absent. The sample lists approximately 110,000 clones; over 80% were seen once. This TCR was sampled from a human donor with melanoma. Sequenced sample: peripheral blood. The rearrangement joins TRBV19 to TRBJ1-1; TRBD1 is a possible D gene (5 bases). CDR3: CASSGARNTEAFF. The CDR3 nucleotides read TGTGCCAGTAGCGGGGCAAGGAACACTGAAGCTTTCTTT.